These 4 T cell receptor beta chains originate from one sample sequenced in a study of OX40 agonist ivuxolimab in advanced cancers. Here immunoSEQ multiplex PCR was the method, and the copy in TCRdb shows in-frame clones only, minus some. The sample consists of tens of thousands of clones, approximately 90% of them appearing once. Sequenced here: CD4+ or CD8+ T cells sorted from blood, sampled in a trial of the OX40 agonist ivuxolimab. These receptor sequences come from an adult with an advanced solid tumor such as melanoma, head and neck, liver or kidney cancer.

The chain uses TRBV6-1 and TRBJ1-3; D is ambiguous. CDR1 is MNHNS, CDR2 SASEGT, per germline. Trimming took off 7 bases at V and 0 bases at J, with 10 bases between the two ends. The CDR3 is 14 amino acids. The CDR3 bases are TGTGCCAGCACTCTGACCTTCTCTGGAAACACCATATATTTT. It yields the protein CASTLTFSGNTIYF.

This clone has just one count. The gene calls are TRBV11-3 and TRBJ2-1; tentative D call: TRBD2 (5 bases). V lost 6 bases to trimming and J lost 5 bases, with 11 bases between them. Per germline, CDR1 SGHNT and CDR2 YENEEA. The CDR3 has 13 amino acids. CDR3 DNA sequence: TGTGCCAGCAGTCCCGACTATAACAATGAGCAGTTCTTC. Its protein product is CASSPDYNNEQFF.

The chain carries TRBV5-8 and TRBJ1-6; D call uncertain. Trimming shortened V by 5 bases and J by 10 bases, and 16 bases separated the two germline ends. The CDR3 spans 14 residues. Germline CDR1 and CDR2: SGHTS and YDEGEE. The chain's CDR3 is CASSHSGDGSPLHF. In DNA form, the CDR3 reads TGTGCCAGCAGTCACTCCGGGGATGGATCACCCCTCCACTTT.

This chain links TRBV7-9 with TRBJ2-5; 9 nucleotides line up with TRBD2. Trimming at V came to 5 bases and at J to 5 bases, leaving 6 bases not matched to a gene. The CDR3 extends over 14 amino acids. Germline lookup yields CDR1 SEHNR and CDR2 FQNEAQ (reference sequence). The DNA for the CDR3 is TGTGCCAGCAGCCTGGGACTAGCTGTCGAGACCCAGTACTTC. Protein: CASSLGLAVETQYF.